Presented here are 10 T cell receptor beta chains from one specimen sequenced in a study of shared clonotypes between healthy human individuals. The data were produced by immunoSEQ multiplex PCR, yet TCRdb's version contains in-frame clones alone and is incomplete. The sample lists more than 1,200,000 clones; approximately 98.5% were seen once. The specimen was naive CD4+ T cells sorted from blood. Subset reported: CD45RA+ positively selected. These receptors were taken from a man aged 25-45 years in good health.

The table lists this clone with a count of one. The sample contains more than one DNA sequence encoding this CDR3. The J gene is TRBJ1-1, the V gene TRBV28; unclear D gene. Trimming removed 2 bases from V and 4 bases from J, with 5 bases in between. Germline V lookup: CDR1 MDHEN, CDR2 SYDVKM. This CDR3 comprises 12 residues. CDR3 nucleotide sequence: TGTGCCAGCAGTTTAACTGGCACTGAAGCTTTCTTT. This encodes CASSLTGTEAFF.

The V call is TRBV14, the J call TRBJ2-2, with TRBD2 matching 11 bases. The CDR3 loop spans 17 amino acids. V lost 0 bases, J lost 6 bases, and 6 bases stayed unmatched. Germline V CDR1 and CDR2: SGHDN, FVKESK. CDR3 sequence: CASSQDSVLAGAGELFF. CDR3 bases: TGTGCCAGCAGCCAAGATTCTGTACTAGCGGGAGCCGGGGAGCTGTTTTTT. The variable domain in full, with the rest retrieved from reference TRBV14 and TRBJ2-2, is EAGVTQFPSHSVIEKGQTVTLRCDPISGHDNLYWYRRVMGKEIKFLLHFVKESKQDESGMPNNRFLAERTGGTYSTLKVQPAELEDSGVYFCASSQDSVLAGAGELFFGEGSRLTVL.

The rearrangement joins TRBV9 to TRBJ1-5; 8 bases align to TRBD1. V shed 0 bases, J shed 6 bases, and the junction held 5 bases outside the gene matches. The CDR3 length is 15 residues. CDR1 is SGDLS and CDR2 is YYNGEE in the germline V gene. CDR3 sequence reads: CASSVGGTGRQPQHF. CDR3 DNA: TGTGCCAGCAGCGTAGGAGGGACAGGTCGTCAGCCCCAGCATTTT.

CDR3 residues: CASKVAGGPDTGELFF. As DNA, the CDR3 is TGTGCCAGCAAAGTAGCGGGAGGGCCTGACACCGGGGAGCTGTTTTTT. This chain connects TRBV25-1 to TRBJ2-2; 11 bases line up with TRBD2. Germline assignment: CDR1 MGHDK and CDR2 SYGVNS. V lost 7 bases, J lost 3 bases, and 7 bases stayed unmatched. The CDR3 consists of 16 residues.

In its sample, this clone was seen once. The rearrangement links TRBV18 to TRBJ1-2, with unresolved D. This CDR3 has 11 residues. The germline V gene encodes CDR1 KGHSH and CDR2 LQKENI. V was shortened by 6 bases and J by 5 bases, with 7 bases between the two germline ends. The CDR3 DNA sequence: TGTGCCAGCTCTGGGCGATATGGCTACACCTTC. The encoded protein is CASSGRYGYTF.

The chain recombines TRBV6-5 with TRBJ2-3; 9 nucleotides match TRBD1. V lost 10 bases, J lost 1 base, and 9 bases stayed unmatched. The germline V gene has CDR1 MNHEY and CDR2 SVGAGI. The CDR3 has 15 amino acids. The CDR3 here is CATLPWDRGTDTQYF. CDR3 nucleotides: TGTGCCACCCTCCCCTGGGACAGGGGCACAGATACGCAGTATTTT.

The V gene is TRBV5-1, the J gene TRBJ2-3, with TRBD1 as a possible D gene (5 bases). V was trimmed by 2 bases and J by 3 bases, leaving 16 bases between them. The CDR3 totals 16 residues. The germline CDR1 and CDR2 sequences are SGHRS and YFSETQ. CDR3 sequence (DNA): TGCGCCAGCAGCTTAAACCCGACAGCCAGGACAGATACGCAGTATTTT. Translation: CASSLNPTARTDTQYF.

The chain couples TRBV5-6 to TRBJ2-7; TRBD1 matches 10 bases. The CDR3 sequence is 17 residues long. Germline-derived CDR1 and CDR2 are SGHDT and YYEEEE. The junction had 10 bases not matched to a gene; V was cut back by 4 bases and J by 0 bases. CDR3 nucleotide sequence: TGTGCCAGCAGCAATATACCGGGACAGGGGTCCTCCTACGAGCAGTACTTC. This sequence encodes CASSNIPGQGSSYEQYF.

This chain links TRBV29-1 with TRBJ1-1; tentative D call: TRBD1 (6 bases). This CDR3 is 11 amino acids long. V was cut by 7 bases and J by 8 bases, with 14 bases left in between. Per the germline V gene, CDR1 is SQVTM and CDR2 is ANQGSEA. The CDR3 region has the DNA TGCAGCGCAAAAGGGGGGGAGGAAGCTTTCTTT. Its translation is CSAKGGEEAFF. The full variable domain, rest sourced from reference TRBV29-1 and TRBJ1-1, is SAVISQKPSRDICQRGTSLTIQCQVDSQVTMMFWYRQQPGQSLTLIATANQGSEATYESGFVIDKFPISRPNLTFSTLTVSNMSPEDSSIYLCSAKGGEEAFFGQGTRLTVV.

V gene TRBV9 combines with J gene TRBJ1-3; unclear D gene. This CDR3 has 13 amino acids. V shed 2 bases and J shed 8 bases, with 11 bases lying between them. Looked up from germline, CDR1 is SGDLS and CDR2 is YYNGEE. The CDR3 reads CASSVFGTDTIYF. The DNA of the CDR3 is TGTGCCAGCAGCGTTTTTGGTACGGACACCATATATTTT.